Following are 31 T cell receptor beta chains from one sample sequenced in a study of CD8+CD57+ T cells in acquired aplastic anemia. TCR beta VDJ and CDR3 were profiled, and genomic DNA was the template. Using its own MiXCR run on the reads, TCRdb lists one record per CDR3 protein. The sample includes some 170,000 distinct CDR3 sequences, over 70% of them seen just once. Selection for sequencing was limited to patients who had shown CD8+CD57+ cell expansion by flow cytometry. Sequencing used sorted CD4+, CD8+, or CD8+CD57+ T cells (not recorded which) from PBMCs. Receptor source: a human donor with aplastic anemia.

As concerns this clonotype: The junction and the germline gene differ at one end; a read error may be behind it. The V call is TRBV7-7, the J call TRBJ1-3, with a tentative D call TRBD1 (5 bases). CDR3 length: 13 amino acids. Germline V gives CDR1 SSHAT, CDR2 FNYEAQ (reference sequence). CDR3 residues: CASSPGTRNTIYF. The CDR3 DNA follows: TGTGCTAGCAGCCCAGGGACGCGAAACACCATATATTTT.

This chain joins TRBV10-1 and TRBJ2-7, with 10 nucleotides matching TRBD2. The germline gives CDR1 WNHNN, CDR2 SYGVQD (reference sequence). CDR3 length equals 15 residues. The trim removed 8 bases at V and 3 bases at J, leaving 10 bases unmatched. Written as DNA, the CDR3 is TGCGCCAGCCACGACAGGGGACTAGCGCGCTACGAGCAGTACTTC. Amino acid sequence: CASHDRGLARYEQYF.

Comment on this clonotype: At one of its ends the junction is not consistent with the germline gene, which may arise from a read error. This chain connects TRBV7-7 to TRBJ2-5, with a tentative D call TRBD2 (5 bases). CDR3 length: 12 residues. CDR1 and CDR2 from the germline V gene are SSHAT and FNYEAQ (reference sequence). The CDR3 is CASSFPGETQYF. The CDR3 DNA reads TGTGCTAGCAGCTTTCCTGGGGAGACACAGTACTTC. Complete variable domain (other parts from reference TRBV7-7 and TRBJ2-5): GAGVSQSPRYKVTKRGQDVTLRCDPISSHATLYWYQQALGQGPEFLTYFNYEAQPDKSGLPSDRFSAERPEGSISTLTIQRTEQRDSAMYRCASSFPGETQYFGPGTRLLVL.

This chain's CDR3 is CASSGDSGGATDTQYF. CDR3 sequence (DNA): TGTGCCAGCAGTGGCGATAGCGGGGGGGCTACAGATACGCAGTATTTT. The gene calls are TRBV6-4 and TRBJ2-3, with 11 bases lining up with TRBD2. The CDR3 has 16 residues. CDR1 and CDR2 from the germline V gene are MRHNA and SNTAGT. V was pared by 4 bases and J by 3 bases, with 6 bases of the junction left unmatched.

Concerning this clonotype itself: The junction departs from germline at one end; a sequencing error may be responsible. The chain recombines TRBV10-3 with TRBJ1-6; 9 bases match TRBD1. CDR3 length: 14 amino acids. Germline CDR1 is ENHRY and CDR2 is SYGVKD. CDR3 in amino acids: CASSLGTGYSPLHF. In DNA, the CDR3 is TGTGCCAGCAGTTTAGGGACAGGGTATTCACCCCTCCACTTT.

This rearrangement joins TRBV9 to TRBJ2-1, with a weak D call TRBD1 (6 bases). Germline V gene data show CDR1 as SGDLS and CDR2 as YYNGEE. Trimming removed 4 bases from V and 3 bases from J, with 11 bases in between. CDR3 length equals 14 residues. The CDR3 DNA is TGTGCCAGCAGCTTGGACAGATACTACAATGAGCAGTTCTTC. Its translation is CASSLDRYYNEQFF. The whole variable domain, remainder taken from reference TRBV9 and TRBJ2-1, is DSGVTQTPKHLITATGQRVTLRCSPRSGDLSVYWYQQSLDQGLQFLIQYYNGEERAKGNILERFSAQQFPDLHSELNLSSLELGDSALYFCASSLDRYYNEQFFGPGTRLTVL.

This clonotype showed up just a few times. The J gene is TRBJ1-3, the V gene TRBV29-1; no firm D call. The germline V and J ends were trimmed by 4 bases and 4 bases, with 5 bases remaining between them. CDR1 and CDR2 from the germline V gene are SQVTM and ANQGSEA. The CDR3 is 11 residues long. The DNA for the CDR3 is TGCAGCGTTGGTGGCGGAAACACCATATATTTT. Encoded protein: CSVGGGNTIYF.

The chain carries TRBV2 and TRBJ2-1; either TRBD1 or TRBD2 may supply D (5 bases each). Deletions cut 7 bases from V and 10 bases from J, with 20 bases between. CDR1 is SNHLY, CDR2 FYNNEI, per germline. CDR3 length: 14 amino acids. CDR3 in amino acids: CASTAGTLGGEQFF. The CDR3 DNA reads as TGTGCCAGCACCGCCGGGACCCTGGGCGGCGAGCAGTTCTTC. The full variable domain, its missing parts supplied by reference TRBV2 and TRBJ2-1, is EPEVTQTPSHQVTQMGQEVILRCVPISNHLYFYWYRQILGQKVEFLVSFYNNEISEKSEIFDDQFSVERPDGSNFTLKIRSTKLEDSAMYFCASTAGTLGGEQFFGPGTRLTVL.

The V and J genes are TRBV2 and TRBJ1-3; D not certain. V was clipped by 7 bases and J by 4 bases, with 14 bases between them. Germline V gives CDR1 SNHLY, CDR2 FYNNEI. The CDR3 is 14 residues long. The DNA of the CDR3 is TGTGCCAGCACTCGACAAGAAGGAGGAAACACCATATATTTT. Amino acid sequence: CASTRQEGGNTIYF.

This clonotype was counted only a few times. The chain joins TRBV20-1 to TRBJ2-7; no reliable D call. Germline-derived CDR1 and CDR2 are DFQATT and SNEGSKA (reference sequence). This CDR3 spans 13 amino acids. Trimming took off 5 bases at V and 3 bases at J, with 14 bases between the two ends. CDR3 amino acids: CSAVHAGLYEQYF. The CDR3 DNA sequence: TGCAGTGCTGTACACGCTGGCCTCTACGAGCAGTACTTC.

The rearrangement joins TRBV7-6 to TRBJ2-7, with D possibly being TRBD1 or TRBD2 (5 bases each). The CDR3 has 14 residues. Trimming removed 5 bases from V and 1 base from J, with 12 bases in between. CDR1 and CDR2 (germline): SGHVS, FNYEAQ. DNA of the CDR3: TGTGCCAGCAGCCCCGGGACCCTATCCTACGAGCAGTACTTC. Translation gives CASSPGTLSYEQYF.

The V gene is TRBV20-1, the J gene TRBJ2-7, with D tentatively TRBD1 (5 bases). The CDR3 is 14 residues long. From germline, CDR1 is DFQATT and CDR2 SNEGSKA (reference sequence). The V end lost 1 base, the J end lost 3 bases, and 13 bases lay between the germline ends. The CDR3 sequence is CSARAGPNYYEQYF. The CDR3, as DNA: TGCAGTGCTAGAGCAGGGCCTAATTACTACGAGCAGTACTTC.

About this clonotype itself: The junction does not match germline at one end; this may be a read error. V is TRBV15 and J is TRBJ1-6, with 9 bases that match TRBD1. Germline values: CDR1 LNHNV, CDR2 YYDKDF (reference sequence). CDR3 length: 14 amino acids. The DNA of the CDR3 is TGTGCCACCAGCGGCGGGACAGGGAATTCACTCCTCCACTTT. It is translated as CATSGGTGNSLLHF.

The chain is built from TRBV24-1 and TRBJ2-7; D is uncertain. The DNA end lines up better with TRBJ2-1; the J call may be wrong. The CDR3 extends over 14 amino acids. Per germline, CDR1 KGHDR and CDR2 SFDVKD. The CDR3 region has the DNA TGTGCCACCAGTGATACACAGTTCTACAATGAGCAGTTCTTC. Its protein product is CATSDTQFYNEQFF.

CDR3 region: CATSSGTTGNTIYF. For the CDR3, the DNA is TGTGCCACCAGCAGTGGGACAACTGGAAACACCATATATTTT. The chain has TRBV15 and TRBJ1-3; D might be TRBD1 (6 bases). Trimming took off 3 bases at V and 2 bases at J, with 8 bases between the two ends. This CDR3 has 14 amino acids. Germline V lookup: CDR1 LNHNV, CDR2 YYDKDF (reference sequence).

The CDR3 bases are TGTGCCACCAGACAGGTGGTGGCTTCTGGAAACACCATATATTTT. It translates to CATRQVVASGNTIYF. The rearrangement joins TRBV19 to TRBJ1-3; possible D gene TRBD1, 6 bases. The germline CDR1 and CDR2 sequences are LNHDA and SQIVND (reference sequence). Trimming cost V 10 bases and J 1 base, with 17 bases left between them. This CDR3 region has 15 residues.

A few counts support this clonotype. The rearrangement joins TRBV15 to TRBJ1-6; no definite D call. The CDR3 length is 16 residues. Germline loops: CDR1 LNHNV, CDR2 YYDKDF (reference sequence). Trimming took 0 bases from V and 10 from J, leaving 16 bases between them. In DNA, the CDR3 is TGTGCCACCAGCAGAGACCCAATTCGACTTGGCTCACCCCTCCACTTT. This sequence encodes CATSRDPIRLGSPLHF.

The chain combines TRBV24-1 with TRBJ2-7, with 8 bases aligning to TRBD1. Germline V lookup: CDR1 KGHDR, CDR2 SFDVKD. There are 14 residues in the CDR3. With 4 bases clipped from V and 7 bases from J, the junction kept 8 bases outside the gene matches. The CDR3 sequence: CATSDSGGAWEQYF. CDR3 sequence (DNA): TGTGCCACCAGTGACTCAGGGGGCGCGTGGGAGCAGTACTTC.

The DNA for the CDR3 is TGTGCCAGCAGGCGGGACGACGCTAACTACGAGCAGTACTTC. It yields the protein CASRRDDANYEQYF. J is TRBJ2-7 and V is TRBV25-1; D is possibly TRBD2 (6 bases). From germline, CDR1 is MGHDK and CDR2 SYGVNS. The CDR3 length is 14 residues. The V and J ends lost 6 bases and 3 bases respectively, with 15 bases between them.

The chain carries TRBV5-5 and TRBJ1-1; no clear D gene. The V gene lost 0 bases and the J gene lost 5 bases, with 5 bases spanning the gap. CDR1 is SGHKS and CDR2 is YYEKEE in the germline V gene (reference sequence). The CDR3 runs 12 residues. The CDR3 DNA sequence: TGTGCCAGCAGCTTGGAAGGGACTGAAGCTTTCTTT. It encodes CASSLEGTEAFF.

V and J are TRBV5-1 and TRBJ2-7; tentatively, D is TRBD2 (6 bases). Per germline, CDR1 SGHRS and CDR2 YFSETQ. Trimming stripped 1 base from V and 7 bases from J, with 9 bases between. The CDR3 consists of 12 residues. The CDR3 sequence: CASSLRAGEQYF. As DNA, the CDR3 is TGCGCCAGCAGCTTGCGGGCGGGGGAGCAGTACTTC. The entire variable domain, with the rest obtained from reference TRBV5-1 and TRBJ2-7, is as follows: KAGVTQTPRYLIKTRGQQVTLSCSPISGHRSVSWYQQTPGQGLQFLFEYFSETQRNKGNFPGRFSGRQFSNSRSEMNVSTLELGDSALYLCASSLRAGEQYFGPGTRLTVT.

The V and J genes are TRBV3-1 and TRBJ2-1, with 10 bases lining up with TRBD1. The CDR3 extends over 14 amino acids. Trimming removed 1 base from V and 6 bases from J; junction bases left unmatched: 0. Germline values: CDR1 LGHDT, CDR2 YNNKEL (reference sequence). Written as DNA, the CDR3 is TGTGCCAGCAGCCAAGGGACAGGGGGCAATGAGCAGTTCTTC. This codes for CASSQGTGGNEQFF.

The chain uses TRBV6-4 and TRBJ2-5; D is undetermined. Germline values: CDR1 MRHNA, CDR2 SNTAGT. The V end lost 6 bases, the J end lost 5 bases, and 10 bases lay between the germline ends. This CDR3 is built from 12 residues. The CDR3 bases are TGTGCCAGCAGCTTACATACGGAGACCCAGTACTTC. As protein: CASSLHTETQYF.

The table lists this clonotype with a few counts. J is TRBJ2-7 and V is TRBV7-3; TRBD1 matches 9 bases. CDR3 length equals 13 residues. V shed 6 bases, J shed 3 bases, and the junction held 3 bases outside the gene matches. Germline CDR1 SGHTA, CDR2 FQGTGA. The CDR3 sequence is CASSRQGGYEQYF. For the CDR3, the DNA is TGTGCCAGCAGTCGACAGGGGGGCTACGAGCAGTACTTC.

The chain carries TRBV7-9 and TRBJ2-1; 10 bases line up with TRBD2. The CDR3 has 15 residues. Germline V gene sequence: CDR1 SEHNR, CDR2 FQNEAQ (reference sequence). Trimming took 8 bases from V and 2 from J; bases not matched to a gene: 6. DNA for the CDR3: TGTGCCAGCTGGGATACTAGCGGGACCTACAATGAGCAGTTCTTC. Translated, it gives CASWDTSGTYNEQFF.

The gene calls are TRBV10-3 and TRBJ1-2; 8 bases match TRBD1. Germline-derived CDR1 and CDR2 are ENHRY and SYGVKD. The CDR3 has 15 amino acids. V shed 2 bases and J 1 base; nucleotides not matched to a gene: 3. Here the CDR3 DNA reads TGTGCCATCAGTGAGGGGACAGGTGGTAACTATGGCTACACCTTC. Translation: CAISEGTGGNYGYTF.

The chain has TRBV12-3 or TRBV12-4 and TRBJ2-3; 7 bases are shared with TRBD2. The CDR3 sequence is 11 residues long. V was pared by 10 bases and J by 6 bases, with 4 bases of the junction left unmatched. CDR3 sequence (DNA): TGTGCCATTAGCGGGTCCGATACGCAGTATTTT. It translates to CAISGSDTQYF.

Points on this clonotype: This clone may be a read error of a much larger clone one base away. The CDR3 loop reads CASSPPGTARVYEQCF. DNA of the CDR3: TGTGCCAGCTCACCACCGGGCACTGCCCGGGTCTACGAGCAGTGCTTC. The V and J genes are TRBV25-1 and TRBJ2-7, with no clear D. CDR1 MGHDK and CDR2 SYGVNS come from the germline V gene. There are 16 residues in the CDR3.

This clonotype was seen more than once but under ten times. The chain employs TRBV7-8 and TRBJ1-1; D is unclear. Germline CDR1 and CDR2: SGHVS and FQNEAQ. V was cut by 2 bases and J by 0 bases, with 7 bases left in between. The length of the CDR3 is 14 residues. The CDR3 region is CASSLKGMNTEAFF. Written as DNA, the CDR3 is TGTGCCAGCAGCTTAAAAGGGATGAACACTGAAGCTTTCTTT.

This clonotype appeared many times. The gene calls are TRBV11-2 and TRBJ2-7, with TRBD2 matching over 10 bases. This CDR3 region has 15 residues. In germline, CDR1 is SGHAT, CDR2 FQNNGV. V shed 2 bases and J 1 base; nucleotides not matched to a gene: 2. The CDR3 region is CASSLWTSGSYEQYF. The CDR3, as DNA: TGTGCCAGCAGCTTATGGACTAGCGGTTCCTACGAGCAGTACTTC.

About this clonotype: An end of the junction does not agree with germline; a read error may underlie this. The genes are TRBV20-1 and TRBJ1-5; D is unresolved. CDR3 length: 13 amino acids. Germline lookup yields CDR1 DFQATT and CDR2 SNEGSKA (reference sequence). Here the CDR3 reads CSATDGPNQPRHF. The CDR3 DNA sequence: TGCAGTGCTACGGACGGCCCGAATCAGCCCCGGCATTTT.